This entry is about one TCR beta chain. Its antigen remains unidentified. Sequencing used immunoSEQ multiplex PCR; TCRdb keeps in-frame clones, though not all of them. The sample includes 380,000 or so clones, 70% to 90% of them seen just once. Trimming removed 4 bases from V and 7 bases from J, with 16 bases in between. The CDR3 loop spans 14 amino acids. The V gene's germline CDR1 is MNHEY and CDR2 SVGEGT. This sample was taken from a study of Ad26.COV2.S vaccination and SARS-CoV-2 variants. As for the study in general: Into the muscle, Ad26.COV2.S was dosed once or twice, 56 days apart. Study-level points and caveats: Breadth of non-spike TCRs did not differ between vaccinees and placebo recipients.

The treatment denotes: 15 to 20 received Ad26.COV2.S at low or high dose, single or two shots; several received placebo; per-sample allocation not given. Material that was analyzed had been drawn on day 63 after the first vaccine or placebo injection. Based in Boston, the donor was an adult of 18-55 years. Wuhan-strain spike was delivered by a replication-incompetent Ad26 vector. The V call is TRBV6-2 or TRBV6-3, the J call TRBJ2-5, with a weak D call TRBD2 (6 bases). The sequences come from peripheral blood, collected in a trial of Ad26.COV2.S vaccine versus placebo. This sequence originates from a person between 18 and 65 years old who received the Ad26.COV2.S COVID-19 vaccine or a placebo. The CDR3 sequence: CASSSGTRVGTQYF. The DNA for the CDR3 is TGTGCCAGCAGTTCCGGGACTCGGGTCGGGACCCAGTACTTC.